These T cell receptor beta chains were read from a single sample in a study of blood T cell repertoires in COVID-19. Clones were read by immunoSEQ multiplex PCR, and TCRdb kept only the in-frame ones, dropping some. The sample holds about 180,000 clones; 70% to 90% are singletons and the top ten take approximately 2%. The sequencing sample was made of peripheral blood. These receptors originate from a man between 18 and 35 years old who had recovered from COVID-19. Each CDR3 is given with its conserved first and last residue. A D gene is named only where the DNA matches it firmly. Clone size is stated in some rows and not others, as once, few, many or a class when expanded.

v_gene	d_gene	len	abundance	j_gene	CDR3aa	CDR3nt
TRBV27	NA	18	NA	TRBJ1-6	CASSLEGVASSYNSPLHF	TGTGCCAGCAGTTTAGAGGGCGTGGCCAGCTCCTATAATTCACCCCTCCACTTT
TRBV6-4	TRBD2	14	few	TRBJ2-7	CASSETSGNREQYF	TGTGCCAGCAGTGAAACTAGCGGGAACCGGGAGCAGTACTTC
TRBV6-2/TRBV6-3	NA	16	NA	TRBJ1-5	CASSTASGVSNQPQHF	TGTGCCAGCAGTACGGCCTCCGGAGTCAGCAATCAGCCCCAGCATTTT
TRBV28	NA	15	NA	TRBJ1-5	CASSLPLGGKQPQHF	TGTGCCAGCAGTTTACCCTTGGGAGGGAAACAGCCCCAGCATTTT
TRBV7-2	TRBD2	15	NA	TRBJ2-1	CASSFGLAGVNEQFF	TGTGCCAGCAGCTTCGGACTAGCGGGAGTGAATGAGCAGTTCTTC
TRBV5-8	TRBD1	15	NA	TRBJ1-5	CASSRTGTGNQPQHF	TGTGCCAGCAGCCGAACCGGGACAGGGAATCAGCCCCAGCATTTT
TRBV20-1	NA	14	NA	TRBJ1-4	CSASFGGGNEKLFF	TGCAGTGCCAGTTTTGGGGGAGGTAATGAAAAACTGTTTTTT
TRBV4-2	NA	13	NA	TRBJ2-7	CASSQSGSYEQYF	TGTGCCAGCAGCCAAAGCGGGTCCTACGAGCAGTACTTC
TRBV7-6	NA	14	many	TRBJ1-6	CASSATGTNSPLHF	TGTGCCAGCAGCGCCACAGGGACCAATTCACCCCTCCACTTT
TRBV19	NA	13	NA	TRBJ2-3	CASSIDQVGTQYF	TGTGCCAGTAGTATAGATCAAGTTGGCACGCAGTATTTT
TRBV12-3/TRBV12-4	NA	12	NA	TRBJ1-1	CASSRVNTEAFF	TGTGCCAGCAGTCGTGTGAACACTGAAGCTTTCTTT
TRBV28	NA	14	NA	TRBJ1-5	CASSTPMGAQPQHF	TGTGCCAGCAGTACCCCGATGGGAGCTCAGCCCCAGCATTTT
TRBV18	TRBD1	14	NA	TRBJ2-2	CASSPRTGTGELFF	TGTGCCAGCTCACCTAGGACAGGGACCGGGGAGCTGTTTTTT
TRBV20-1	NA	15	NA	TRBJ1-2	CSASAQLRADYGYTF	TGCAGTGCCAGTGCCCAACTGAGGGCGGACTATGGCTACACCTTC
TRBV5-1	TRBD1	15	NA	TRBJ2-5	CASSPRTGSGETQYF	TGCGCCAGCAGCCCCCGGACAGGGTCGGGCGAGACCCAGTACTTC
TRBV28	TRBD2	16	NA	TRBJ2-7	CASIGVAGEHSYEQYF	TGTGCCAGCATAGGGGTAGCGGGAGAGCACTCCTACGAGCAGTACTTC
TRBV21-1	NA	21	NA	TRBJ1-2	CASSVSKGGSQTSTTNYGYTF	TGTGCCAGCAGCGTAAGCAAAGGGGGATCACAGACCTCTACAACTAACTATGGCTACACCTTC
TRBV2	NA	14	NA	TRBJ1-1	CASSANRAMSEAFF	TGTGCCAGCAGTGCCAACAGGGCTATGTCTGAAGCTTTCTTT
TRBV7-9	NA	14	NA	TRBJ1-2	CASSLSTGPYGYTF	TGTGCCAGCAGCTTATCGACAGGACCCTATGGCTACACCTTC
TRBV10-3	TRBD2	16	NA	TRBJ2-3	CAISSILAGGTDTQYF	TGTGCCATCAGTTCTATACTAGCGGGAGGCACAGATACGCAGTATTTT
TRBV30	NA	14	NA	TRBJ2-1	CAWREGPGIHEQFF	TGTGCCTGGAGGGAGGGACCCGGCATCCATGAGCAGTTCTTC
TRBV6-5	NA	13	NA	TRBJ1-1	CASSYRGSNEAFF	TGTGCCAGCAGTTACCGGGGGTCCAATGAAGCTTTCTTT
TRBV6-5	NA	13	NA	TRBJ1-1	CASRRRINTEAFF	TGTGCCAGCCGGCGGCGGATTAACACTGAAGCTTTCTTT
TRBV5-5	TRBD1	16	NA	TRBJ1-2	CASSLGQGQGALVYTF	TGTGCCAGCAGCTTGGGCCAGGGACAGGGGGCTCTAGTCTACACCTTC
TRBV10-3	TRBD1	18	NA	TRBJ2-5	CAISEALTPGQGGETQYF	TGTGCCATCAGTGAGGCTCTTACTCCGGGACAGGGAGGAGAGACCCAGTACTTC
TRBV2	NA	12	NA	TRBJ2-3	CASSEREDTQYF	TGTGCCAGCAGTGAACGCGAGGATACGCAGTATTTT
TRBV4-3	NA	19	NA	TRBJ2-3	CASSQDLNWVGGRTDTQYF	TGCGCCAGCAGCCAAGACCTGAACTGGGTGGGAGGTAGGACAGATACGCAGTATTTT
TRBV4-3	NA	16	NA	TRBJ1-2	CASSQVIGENNYGYTF	TGCGCCAGCAGCCAAGTTATCGGAGAAAACAACTATGGCTACACCTTC
TRBV4-1	NA	17	few	TRBJ2-6	CASSQPTGVVGANVLTF	TGCGCCAGCAGCCAACCCACTGGAGTAGTTGGGGCCAACGTCCTGACTTTC
TRBV3-1/TRBV3-2	TRBD2	16	NA	TRBJ2-7	CASSQGGFSGGSQQYF	TGTGCCAGCAGCCAAGGGGGGTTTAGCGGGGGCTCCCAGCAGTACTTC
TRBV24-1	NA	12	once	TRBJ2-7	CATSDSQAVQYF	TGTGCCACCAGTGATTCCCAAGCGGTGCAGTACTTC
TRBV6-5	TRBD1	16	once	TRBJ1-5	CASSSRQGRYRQPQHF	TGTGCCAGCAGTTCTCGACAGGGAAGGTATCGCCAGCCCCAGCATTTT
TRBV11-2	NA	14	NA	TRBJ2-1	CASSLGLLYNEQFF	TGTGCCAGCAGCTTAGGACTACTTTACAATGAGCAGTTCTTC
TRBV19	TRBD2	15	NA	TRBJ2-7	CASSISSGRANEQYF	TGTGCCAGTAGTATATCCAGCGGGAGGGCAAACGAGCAGTACTTC
TRBV23-1	TRBD1	18	NA	TRBJ1-1	CASSHSDRGPLMNTEAFF	TGCGCCAGCAGTCATTCAGACAGGGGCCCCCTCATGAACACTGAAGCTTTCTTT
TRBV11-2	NA	15	NA	TRBJ1-1	CASSLSAGVRTEAFF	TGTGCCAGCAGCTTATCGGCAGGGGTGCGGACTGAAGCTTTCTTT
TRBV3-1/TRBV3-2	NA	15	few	TRBJ2-6	CASSQASAGANVLTF	TGTGCCAGCAGCCAAGCAAGCGCTGGGGCCAACGTCCTGACTTTC
TRBV15	TRBD2	16	NA	TRBJ2-7	CATSRSGLAGGNEQYF	TGTGCCACCAGCAGATCGGGACTAGCGGGAGGAAACGAGCAGTACTTC
TRBV29-1	TRBD1	16	NA	TRBJ1-2	CSVQGLRRQGGYGYTF	TGCAGCGTTCAAGGGTTGAGGAGACAGGGGGGCTATGGCTACACCTTC
TRBV28	NA	15	NA	TRBJ2-3	CASSSGHSYTDTQYF	TGTGCCAGCAGTTCCGGACATTCATACACAGATACGCAGTATTTT
TRBV20-1	NA	11	NA	TRBJ2-5	CSAIFAETQYF	TGCAGTGCTATTTTTGCGGAGACCCAGTACTTC
TRBV7-3	NA	16	NA	TRBJ2-1	CASSLLFSRAYNEQFF	TGTGCCAGCAGCCTACTCTTTTCGAGGGCCTACAATGAGCAGTTCTTC
TRBV24-1	NA	16	NA	TRBJ2-5	CATSDLGGLAQETQYF	TGTGCCACCAGTGATTTGGGGGGCCTGGCCCAAGAGACCCAGTACTTC
TRBV7-2	NA	15	few	TRBJ2-7	CASSPWGDSPYEQYF	TGTGCCAGCAGCCCATGGGGGGACAGCCCCTACGAGCAGTACTTC
TRBV9	NA	16	NA	TRBJ2-2	CASSGPDRPNTGELFF	TGTGCCAGCAGCGGGCCGGACAGACCGAACACCGGGGAGCTGTTTTTT
TRBV27	NA	14	NA	TRBJ2-3	CASSYERSTDTQYF	TGTGCCAGCAGTTACGAGCGAAGCACAGATACGCAGTATTTT
TRBV6-5	NA	14	few	TRBJ1-1	CASTYDRQNTEAFF	TGTGCCAGCACCTACGACCGACAGAACACTGAAGCTTTCTTT
TRBV5-6	TRBD1	16	few	TRBJ2-1	CASSFWGQGIYNEQFF	TGTGCCAGCAGCTTTTGGGGACAGGGAATCTACAATGAGCAGTTCTTC
TRBV6-5	TRBD1	16	NA	TRBJ2-1	CASSWTGTGVHNEQFF	TGTGCCAGCAGTTGGACCGGGACAGGGGTCCACAATGAGCAGTTCTTC
TRBV28	TRBD2	16	NA	TRBJ2-3	CAIRRGTSGNTDTQYF	TGTGCCATCCGGAGGGGGACTAGCGGGAACACAGATACGCAGTATTTT
TRBV4-3	TRBD2	16	NA	TRBJ2-7	CASSQAVASGSDEQYF	TGCGCCAGCAGCCAAGCCGTTGCGAGCGGGAGCGACGAGCAGTACTTC
TRBV19	TRBD2	14	NA	TRBJ2-7	CASSPTSGSNEQYF	TGTGCCAGTAGCCCGACTAGCGGGAGTAACGAGCAGTACTTC
TRBV27	NA	14	NA	TRBJ2-2	CASSLFSFSGELFF	TGTGCCAGCAGTTTATTTTCCTTCTCCGGGGAGCTGTTTTTT
TRBV7-9	NA	15	NA	TRBJ1-1	CASSLGAGTETEAFF	TGTGCCAGCAGCTTAGGAGCGGGGACCGAGACTGAAGCTTTCTTT
TRBV30	NA	13	NA	TRBJ2-7	CACEVTESYEQYF	TGTGCCTGTGAGGTGACAGAATCCTACGAGCAGTACTTC
TRBV15	NA	15	NA	TRBJ1-2	CATSRDQQAFYGYTF	TGTGCCACCAGCAGGGATCAGCAGGCCTTCTATGGCTACACCTTC
TRBV19	NA	15	NA	TRBJ2-5	CASSISWGRQETQYF	TGTGCCAGTAGTATAAGCTGGGGCAGGCAAGAGACCCAGTACTTC
TRBV2	NA	13	NA	TRBJ1-2	CASRTQGNYGYTF	TGTGCCAGCAGGACGCAGGGAAATTATGGCTACACCTTC
TRBV29-1	TRBD1	13	once	TRBJ2-3	CSVETGNPDTQYF	TGCAGCGTTGAGACAGGGAACCCAGATACGCAGTATTTT
TRBV2	TRBD1	17	NA	TRBJ2-7	CASSEAGVGQGTYEQYF	TGTGCCAGCAGTGAAGCAGGGGTGGGACAGGGAACCTACGAGCAGTACTTC